These 23 T cell receptor beta chains originate from one sample sequenced in a study of identical twins. TCRdb fed the 5' RACE reads into MiXCR, producing one record per CDR3 protein. In the table there are 250,000 to 350,000 distinct CDR3 sequences, 8.5% to 9.5% of which are singletons. Separately, the same data were catalogued under a study of yellow fever vaccine responses in identical twins.

The specimen was CD8+ T cells sorted from blood. These receptors all come from a woman in her late teens or twenties in good health.

This clonotype was found many times. The chain links TRBV5-1 to TRBJ2-7; 8 positions match TRBD1. CDR3 length: 15 residues. Germline loops: CDR1 SGHRS, CDR2 YFSETQ. Trimming took 5 bases from V and 4 from J; bases not matched to a gene: 11. The CDR3 coding sequence is TGCGCCAGCAGAAACGACCCGGGACAGGTATACGAGCAGTACTTC. It specifies CASRNDPGQVYEQYF.

The chain couples TRBV3-1 to TRBJ2-1; the match to TRBD1 covers 8 bases. Germline V gene data show CDR1 as LGHDT and CDR2 as YNNKEL (reference sequence). The CDR3 runs 17 residues. V dropped 0 bases and J dropped 9; count of bases not matched to a gene: 13. CDR3 amino acids: CASSQDWGRGLDLEQFF. The CDR3 nucleotides read TGTGCCAGCAGCCAAGATTGGGGCAGGGGGCTGGATCTTGAGCAGTTCTTC.

This chain joins TRBV7-6 and TRBJ1-1; 10 bases are shared with TRBD1. This CDR3 is 17 amino acids long. Losses at the gene ends were 5 bases for V and 2 bases for J; bases not matched to a gene: 11. Germline V lookup: CDR1 SGHVS, CDR2 FNYEAQ. DNA of the CDR3: TGTGCCAGCAGCCCCGGGACAGGGGTGATCATCAACACTGAAGCTTTCTTT. Translation gives CASSPGTGVIINTEAFF.

This clonotype was seen repeatedly, ten times or more. The chain combines TRBV15 with TRBJ2-7; D unclear. Trimming stripped 2 bases from V and 0 bases from J, with 8 bases between. This CDR3 is built from 14 residues. Germline V gene lookup returns CDR1 LNHNV and CDR2 YYDKDF (reference sequence). The CDR3 sequence is CATSRSTNSYEQYF. The CDR3 nucleotides read TGTGCCACCAGCAGATCAACGAACTCCTACGAGCAGTACTTC.

In this sample, this clonotype turned up many times. The chain uses TRBV5-1 and TRBJ2-1; tentatively, D is TRBD1 or TRBD2 (6 bases each). The CDR3 extends over 14 amino acids. Germline V gene sequence: CDR1 SGHRS, CDR2 YFSETQ. Trimming took off 4 bases at V and 15 bases at J, with 23 bases between the two ends. The CDR3, as DNA: TGCGCCAGCAGCGATGGACAGCTAGCGCTTAACTTGTTCTTC. Amino acid sequence: CASSDGQLALNLFF.

The chain employs TRBV7-9 and TRBJ2-7; 8 bases agree with TRBD2. This CDR3 has 16 amino acids. The V gene's germline CDR1 is SEHNR and CDR2 FQNEAQ (reference sequence). The V gene end was trimmed by 4 bases and the J gene end by 2 bases; junction bases not matched to a gene: 10. The CDR3 sequence: CASSSRGGEKAYEQYF. The CDR3 coding sequence is TGTGCCAGCAGCTCCCGGGGGGGAGAAAAAGCCTACGAGCAGTACTTC. Together with reference TRBV7-9 and TRBJ2-7, the CDR3 gives the full variable domain: DTGVSQNPRHKITKRGQNVTFRCDPISEHNRLYWYRQTLGQGPEFLTYFQNEAQLEKSRLLSDRFSAERPKGSFSTLEIQRTEQGDSAMYLCASSSRGGEKAYEQYFGPGTRLTVT.

Written as DNA, the CDR3 is TGTGCCAGCAGCCCGATTTCGACAGGGACCTACGAGCAGTACTTC. Its protein product is CASSPISTGTYEQYF. The chain employs TRBV3-1 and TRBJ2-7; 7 nucleotides line up with TRBD1. This CDR3 is 15 amino acids long. V lost 4 bases, J lost 2 bases, and 8 bases stayed unmatched. Germline loops: CDR1 LGHDT, CDR2 YNNKEL (reference sequence).

Relative to its sample, this clonotype is medium-sized. The gene calls are TRBV7-9 and TRBJ1-5; TRBD1 is a possible D gene (5 bases). There are 12 residues in the CDR3. The V gene lost 4 bases and the J gene lost 7 bases, with 8 bases spanning the gap. Germline CDR1 SEHNR, CDR2 FQNEAQ (reference sequence). The DNA of the CDR3 is TGTGCCAGCAGCTATGGGGGACAGCCCCAGCATTTT. This sequence encodes CASSYGGQPQHF.

V and J are TRBV4-1 and TRBJ2-3, with a possible D match to TRBD1 (6 bases). V was pared by 0 bases and J by 10 bases, with 14 bases between. Germline V gene sequence: CDR1 MGHRA, CDR2 YSYEKL. This CDR3 is 14 amino acids long. CDR3 nucleotides: TGCGCCAGCAGCCAAGATGACGGGACACCCGCGCAGTATTTT. It yields the protein CASSQDDGTPAQYF.

This clonotype was detected only a few times. The CDR3 sequence is CSVREETQYF. In nucleotides, the CDR3 is TGCAGCGTTCGGGAAGAGACCCAGTACTTC. The V call is TRBV29-1, the J call TRBJ2-5; the D is unclear. Germline CDR1 and CDR2: SQVTM and ANQGSEA. V shed 5 bases and J shed 3 bases, with 4 bases lying between them. This CDR3 has 10 amino acids.

This clonotype was seen ten or more times. V is TRBV12-3 or TRBV12-4 and J is TRBJ2-7, with 9 bases matching TRBD1. Trimming removed 7 bases from V and 2 bases from J; junction bases left unmatched: 9. The CDR3 is made up of 15 amino acids. The CDR3 nucleotides read TGTGCCAGCACCGAAGGACAGGGGTTGACCTACGAGCAGTACTTC. This sequence encodes CASTEGQGLTYEQYF.

The sample holds one count of this clonotype. This sequence joins TRBV9 and TRBJ1-1; D is unclear. CDR1 is SGDLS and CDR2 is YYNGEE in the germline V gene. V was pared by 4 bases and J by 4 bases, with 11 bases between. The CDR3 is made up of 13 amino acids. Here the CDR3 reads CASSPSVSTEAFF. In DNA form, the CDR3 reads TGTGCCAGCAGCCCCAGTGTAAGCACTGAAGCTTTCTTT.

The chain carries TRBV11-1 and TRBJ2-1, with 7 bases aligning to TRBD2. V dropped 3 bases and J dropped 4; count of bases not matched to a gene: 15. From germline, CDR1 is SGHAT and CDR2 FQDESV (reference sequence). The CDR3 consists of 18 residues. CDR3 nucleotide sequence: TGTGCCAGCAGCTTCGACGGGGGGAACCCCCTTGGGTACAATGAGCAGTTCTTC. Translated, it gives CASSFDGGNPLGYNEQFF.

This clonotype came up a few times. The chain links TRBV20-1 to TRBJ2-7; D may be TRBD2 (6 bases). This CDR3 spans 15 amino acids. CDR1 and CDR2 (germline): DFQATT, SNEGSKA (reference sequence). Deletions cut 0 bases from V and 4 bases from J, with 16 bases between. The CDR3 sequence is CSARDLAGPSYEQYF. CDR3 sequence (DNA): TGCAGTGCTAGAGATCTGGCGGGACCCTCATACGAGCAGTACTTC.

The rearrangement uses TRBV25-1 and TRBJ2-1; 7 bases line up with TRBD2. The CDR3 has 11 residues. Germline lookup yields CDR1 MGHDK and CDR2 SYGVNS. The V segment lost 10 bases and the J segment 7 bases; nucleotides outside the gene matches: 4. CDR3 DNA sequence: TGTGCCACGGGACTACCTAATGAGCAGTTCTTC. This encodes CATGLPNEQFF.

This clonotype was detected ten times or more. The gene calls are TRBV24-1 and TRBJ2-3, with 8 nucleotides matching TRBD2. The CDR3 consists of 15 residues. In germline, CDR1 is KGHDR, CDR2 SFDVKD. V shed 3 bases and J 2 bases; nucleotides not matched to a gene: 3. CDR3 sequence reads: CATSDELADTDTQYF. The CDR3 nucleotides read TGTGCCACCAGTGATGAACTAGCGGACACAGATACGCAGTATTTT.

The chain links TRBV7-2 to TRBJ1-2, with D hard to call. CDR3 length: 14 residues. The V end was cut by 2 bases, the J end by 8 bases, with 15 bases between. The germline V gene encodes CDR1 SGHTA and CDR2 FQGNSA. Here the CDR3 reads CASSLTQEFWGYTF. The CDR3, as DNA: TGTGCCAGCAGCTTAACTCAGGAATTTTGGGGCTACACCTTC.

The V and J genes are TRBV5-6 and TRBJ1-2; 8 bases are shared with TRBD1. The length of the CDR3 is 15 residues. V was pared by 4 bases and J by 3 bases, with 8 bases of the junction left unmatched. Germline values: CDR1 SGHDT, CDR2 YYEEEE. As DNA, the CDR3 is TGTGCCAGCAGCACCTCCGGGACAGGTTACTATGGCTACACCTTC. Residues: CASSTSGTGYYGYTF.

The chain carries TRBV5-1 and TRBJ2-7; 10 bases are a match to TRBD2. Germline CDR1 SGHRS, CDR2 YFSETQ. The CDR3 loop spans 16 amino acids. V was pared by 0 bases and J by 3 bases, with 6 bases of the junction left unmatched. CDR3: CASSLALAGFIYEQYF. CDR3 bases: TGCGCCAGCAGCTTGGCACTAGCGGGGTTTATCTACGAGCAGTACTTC.

At least ten counts were recorded for this clonotype. V is TRBV7-6 and J is TRBJ2-7; perhaps TRBD1 as D (6 bases). This CDR3 has 16 residues. CDR1 and CDR2 from the germline V gene are SGHVS and FNYEAQ. The ends were cut back, 5 bases at V and 6 bases at J, with 23 bases in the middle. CDR3 sequence reads: CASSERTAPFSGEQYF. The DNA of the CDR3 is TGTGCCAGCAGCGAAAGGACAGCGCCATTTTCTGGCGAGCAGTACTTC.

J is TRBJ2-7 and V is TRBV27; 10 nucleotides line up with TRBD1. Per germline, CDR1 MNHEY and CDR2 SMNVEV (reference sequence). The length of the CDR3 is 15 residues. V lost 6 bases to trimming and J lost 5 bases; unmatched junction nucleotides: 10. The CDR3 region is CASRQGGTGVHEQYF. In nucleotides, the CDR3 is TGTGCCAGCAGACAAGGTGGGACAGGGGTCCACGAGCAGTACTTC.

V is TRBV7-3 and J is TRBJ1-1; unclear D gene. V was pared by 1 base and J by 6 bases, with 9 bases between. This CDR3 region has 13 residues. In germline, CDR1 is SGHTA, CDR2 FQGTGA. In nucleotides, the CDR3 is TGTGCCAGCAGCTTAATTGGGGAATCTGAAGCTTTCTTT. Translating gives CASSLIGESEAFF.

This clonotype was counted ten times or more. This CDR3 is CAISESPEAFF. In nucleotides, the CDR3 is TGTGCCATCAGTGAGTCCCCTGAAGCTTTCTTT. V and J are TRBV10-3 and TRBJ1-1; no reliable D call. The CDR3 runs 11 residues. With 0 bases removed from V and 6 bases from J, the gap between germline ends came to 2 bases. Germline-derived CDR1 and CDR2 are ENHRY and SYGVKD.